The present T cell receptor (beta chain) was sequenced within a study of low-dose radiotherapy and immunotherapy resistance in tumors. Study summary: The study gave patients oral aspirin 300 mg daily for four cycles from cycle 1 day 1.

V lost 7 bases and J lost 1; bases outside the gene matches: 6. The CDR3 spans 15 residues. From germline, CDR1 is SGHRS and CDR2 YFSETQ. TRAV and TRBV primers primed cDNA for both TCRalpha and TCRbeta. TCR amplification involved around 22 PCR cycles with a constant-region primer and V-primer adapter. By in vitro transcription, the isolated mRNA was amplified. TCRdb analysed the reads with MiXCR anew, one entry per CDR3 protein. In the table there are tens of thousands of distinct CDR3 sequences, 31% of which are singletons. Described time point: before trial treatment. Qualifying patients carried advanced solid tumors devoid of tumor-infiltrating lymphocytes.

This receptor was identified in a female donor with ovarian cancer. The sample in question was PBMCs, obtained before treatment. The chain carries TRBV5-1 and TRBJ2-2, with TRBD2 matching 8 bases. The CDR3 protein is CASAGGLQNTGELFF. The CDR3, as DNA: TGCGCCAGCGCGGGGGGCCTGCAGAACACCGGGGAGCTGTTTTTT.